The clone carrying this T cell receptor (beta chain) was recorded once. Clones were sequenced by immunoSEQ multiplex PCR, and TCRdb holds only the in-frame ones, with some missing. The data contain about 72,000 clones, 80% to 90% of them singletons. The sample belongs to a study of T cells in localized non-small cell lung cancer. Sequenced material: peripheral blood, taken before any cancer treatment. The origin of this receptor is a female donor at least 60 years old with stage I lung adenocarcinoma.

The CDR3 nucleotides read TGTGCCAGCAGCGTGCGACTAGCGGGAGGTTTTAATGAGCAGTTCTTC. Translated: CASSVRLAGGFNEQFF. The chain carries TRBV11-3 and TRBJ2-1; 13 bases match TRBD2. The germline CDR1 and CDR2 sequences are SGHNT and YENEEA. The CDR3 extends over 16 amino acids. V lost 5 bases and J lost 7; bases outside the gene matches: 8. The full variable domain, with the rest looked up from reference TRBV11-3 and TRBJ2-1, is EAGVVQSPRYKIIEKKQPVAFWCNPISGHNTLYWYLQNLGQGPELLIRYENEEAVDDSQLPKDRFSAERLKGVDSTLKIQPAELGDSAVYLCASSVRLAGGFNEQFFGPGTRLTVL.